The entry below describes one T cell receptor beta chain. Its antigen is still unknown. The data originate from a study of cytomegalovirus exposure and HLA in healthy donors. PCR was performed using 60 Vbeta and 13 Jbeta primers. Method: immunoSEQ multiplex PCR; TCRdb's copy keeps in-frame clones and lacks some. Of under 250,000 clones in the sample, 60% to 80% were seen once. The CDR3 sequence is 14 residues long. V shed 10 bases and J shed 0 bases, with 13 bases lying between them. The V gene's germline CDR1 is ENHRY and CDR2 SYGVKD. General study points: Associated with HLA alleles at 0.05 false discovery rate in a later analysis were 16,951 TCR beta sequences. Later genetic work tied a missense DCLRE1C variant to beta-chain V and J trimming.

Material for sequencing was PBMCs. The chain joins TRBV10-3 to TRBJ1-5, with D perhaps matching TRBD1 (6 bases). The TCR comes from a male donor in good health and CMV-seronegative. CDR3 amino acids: CATQQGFSNQPQHF. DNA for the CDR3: TGTGCCACACAACAGGGTTTTAGCAATCAGCCCCAGCATTTT.